The 15 T cell receptor beta chains below come from one sample, sequenced in a study of human T cells and chemical hapten exposure. Time point in this sample: pre-sensitization, week 0. Stated treatment: therapeutic diphenylcyclopropenone sensitization with weekly scalp DPC. TCRdb independently ran MiXCR on the RACE reads; one entry per CDR3 protein. Here the sample spans about 89,000 distinct CDR3 sequences, approximately 11% being singletons. The sample was whole blood, taken in connection with sensitization to the hapten diphenylcyclopropenone (DPC). The receptors were sampled from a woman in her sixties or seventies with alopecia areata. Some clones in this sample may be carry-over from other donors' samples.

This clonotype came up many times. The chain couples TRBV11-2 to TRBJ2-1, with TRBD2 matching 11 bases. Trimming at V came to 5 bases and at J to 6 bases, leaving 6 bases not matched to a gene. The CDR3 extends over 15 amino acids. Germline assignment: CDR1 SGHAT and CDR2 FQNNGV. CDR3 loop: CASSATSGELNEQFF. Here the CDR3 DNA reads TGTGCCAGCAGCGCGACTAGCGGGGAGCTCAATGAGCAGTTCTTC.

This clonotype came up a few times. The chain couples TRBV5-1 to TRBJ2-1; D may correspond to TRBD1 or TRBD2 (6 bases each). CDR3 length: 17 amino acids. Germline CDR1 SGHRS, CDR2 YFSETQ. V was shortened by 0 bases and J by 8 bases, with 21 bases between the two germline ends. CDR3 amino acids: CASSLEGDIWREHEQFF. As DNA, the CDR3 is TGCGCCAGCAGCTTGGAAGGGGACATTTGGAGGGAACATGAGCAGTTCTTC.

In this sample, this clonotype turned up many times. The chain joins TRBV11-2 to TRBJ2-3; 10 nucleotides align to TRBD1. The CDR3 consists of 15 residues. Germline V gene lookup returns CDR1 SGHAT and CDR2 FQNNGV. Unmatched junction bases numbered 6, after V lost 6 bases and J lost 3 bases. The CDR3 DNA reads as TGTGCCAGCAGTCGCTGGACAGGGGGAACAGATACGCAGTATTTT. Protein product: CASSRWTGGTDTQYF.

This clonotype was seen ten or more times. V is TRBV2 and J is TRBJ2-2; TRBD2 might be the D (5 bases). This CDR3 is built from 15 residues. V was pared by 6 bases and J by 2 bases, with 13 bases between. CDR1 SNHLY and CDR2 FYNNEI come from the germline V gene. In nucleotides, the CDR3 is TGTGCCAGCAGGGCCGGGGTTTCTAACACCGGGGAGCTGTTTTTT. As protein: CASRAGVSNTGELFF.

Only a few counts were recorded for this clonotype. The chain carries TRBV5-1 and TRBJ1-1; D not certain. The CDR3 consists of 16 residues. The V gene's germline CDR1 is SGHRS and CDR2 YFSETQ. The ends were cut back, 0 bases at V and 1 base at J, with 13 bases in the middle. The CDR3 coding sequence is TGCGCCAGCAGCTTGGGGGCAGGAGATCCGAACACTGAAGCTTTCTTT. It codes for CASSLGAGDPNTEAFF.

This clonotype was detected many times. This sequence joins TRBV27 and TRBJ2-5, with unresolved D. In germline, CDR1 is MNHEY, CDR2 SMNVEV (reference sequence). The CDR3 runs to 14 residues. Trimming left V 6 bases short and J 4 bases short, with 15 bases between. Here the CDR3 DNA reads TGTGCCAGCAGCTGGGCACGCCCGCCAGAGACCCAGTACTTC. The encoded protein is CASSWARPPETQYF.

V gene TRBV29-1 combines with J gene TRBJ1-2; tentatively, D is TRBD1 (5 bases). V was shortened by 6 bases and J by 5 bases, with 19 bases between the two germline ends. CDR1 and CDR2 (germline): SQVTM, ANQGSEA. The CDR3 has 14 residues. DNA for the CDR3: TGCAGCGTGCTGACAGCGGGGGATGGATATGGCTACACCTTC. Protein: CSVLTAGDGYGYTF.

As DNA, the CDR3 is TGTGCCAGCAGCTTCCCCTTGAAAGGACAGGGAAGGGGTGGCACAGATACGCAGTATTTT. Protein product: CASSFPLKGQGRGGTDTQYF. The rearrangement uses TRBV11-2 and TRBJ2-3; 8 nucleotides match TRBD1. J was trimmed by 1 base and V by 3 bases; bases with no gene match: 18. Germline CDR1 and CDR2: SGHAT and FQNNGV. This CDR3 is built from 20 residues.

A note on this clonotype: Just one base apart from a much larger clone, this may be a read error. The chain employs TRBV7-8 and TRBJ1-1; TRBD1 matches at 8 bases. The CDR3 runs 12 residues. With V trimmed by 3 bases and J by 10 bases, 4 bases remained unmatched. Looked up from germline, CDR1 is SGHVS and CDR2 is FQNEAQ. The CDR3 sequence: CASSLTTGAAFF. The DNA for the CDR3 is TGTGCCAGCAGCTTGACGACAGGGGCAGCTTTCTTT.

The chain uses TRBV18 and TRBJ1-1; TRBD1 might be the D (5 bases). The CDR3 is 15 residues long. The germline gives CDR1 KGHSH, CDR2 LQKENI. The germline V and J ends were trimmed by 5 bases and 0 bases, with 13 bases remaining between them. DNA of the CDR3: TGTGCCAGCTCAAACAGGAATCTAATGAACACTGAAGCTTTCTTT. As protein: CASSNRNLMNTEAFF.

In this sample, this clonotype turned up many times. This chain connects TRBV11-2 to TRBJ1-3; possible D gene TRBD1, 5 bases. CDR1 and CDR2 from the germline V gene are SGHAT and FQNNGV. The CDR3 sequence is 16 residues long. V was pared by 0 bases and J by 0 bases, with 9 bases between. The CDR3 bases are TGTGCCAGCAGCTTAGAGGGACGGCTCTCTGGAAACACCATATATTTT. It specifies CASSLEGRLSGNTIYF.

In DNA, the CDR3 is TGCGCCAGTAACCGAGACACTATCGGGACCACAGATACGCAGTATTTT. Translation gives CASNRDTIGTTDTQYF. J is TRBJ2-3 and V is TRBV5-1; D may match TRBD1 or TRBD2 (5 bases each). V lost 8 bases, J lost 2 bases, and 21 bases lay in between. This CDR3 contains 16 residues. From germline, CDR1 is SGHRS and CDR2 YFSETQ.

This clonotype was seen at least ten times. The chain employs TRBV5-1 and TRBJ2-5, with D possibly called TRBD1 or TRBD2 (5 bases each). This CDR3 is 17 amino acids long. The germline V gene has CDR1 SGHRS and CDR2 YFSETQ. Trimming left V 0 bases short and J 2 bases short, with 17 bases between. The CDR3: CASSLEGRPWSQETQYF. Written as DNA, the CDR3 is TGCGCCAGCAGCTTGGAGGGACGCCCGTGGAGTCAAGAGACCCAGTACTTC. The variable domain in full, completed from reference TRBV5-1 and TRBJ2-5, reads KAGVTQTPRYLIKTRGQQVTLSCSPISGHRSVSWYQQTPGQGLQFLFEYFSETQRNKGNFPGRFSGRQFSNSRSEMNVSTLELGDSALYLCASSLEGRPWSQETQYFGPGTRLLVL.

The table lists this clonotype with many counts. The rearrangement links TRBV24-1 to TRBJ2-7; possibly TRBD2 for D (5 bases). The CDR3 length is 14 residues. The V end lost 4 bases, the J end lost 7 bases, and 16 bases lay between the germline ends. Germline assignment: CDR1 KGHDR and CDR2 SFDVKD. Written as DNA, the CDR3 is TGTGCCACCAGTGACACCGGGTCCCGGGGTGAGCAGTACTTC. Translation gives CATSDTGSRGEQYF.

This clonotype was detected ten times or more. V and J are TRBV20-1 and TRBJ2-5; D perhaps matches TRBD1 (6 bases). Germline V CDR1 and CDR2: DFQATT, SNEGSKA (reference sequence). Deletions cut 4 bases from V and 1 base from J, with 13 bases between. This CDR3 has 14 residues. Here the CDR3 DNA reads TGCAGTGCTACCAGGGGAGAGGCCCAAGAGACCCAGTACTTC. Amino acids: CSATRGEAQETQYF.